The subject of this entry is one T cell receptor (beta chain). Measured with immunoSEQ multiplex PCR; TCRdb has only the in-frame clones, and not every one. The top ten hold 13% of the sample, which has under 55,000 clones, roughly four fifths seen once. The record originates from a study of PD-L1 blockade in urothelial cancer. Noted time point: peripheral blood 6 weeks after treatment start. The CDR3 length is 17 residues. Germline CDR1 and CDR2: SGHDN and FVKESK. The V and J ends lost 4 bases and 3 bases respectively, with 21 bases between them. The V gene is TRBV14, the J gene TRBJ1-2, with TRBD1 as a possible D gene (6 bases). The sequence derives from a man between 60 and 70 years old with urothelial cancer. The material sequenced was PBMCs, taken around atezolizumab (anti-PD-L1) treatment. CDR3 sequence: CASSRTWGTGMDYGYTF. The CDR3 nucleotides read TGTGCCAGCAGCCGGACCTGGGGAACAGGGATGGACTATGGCTACACCTTC.